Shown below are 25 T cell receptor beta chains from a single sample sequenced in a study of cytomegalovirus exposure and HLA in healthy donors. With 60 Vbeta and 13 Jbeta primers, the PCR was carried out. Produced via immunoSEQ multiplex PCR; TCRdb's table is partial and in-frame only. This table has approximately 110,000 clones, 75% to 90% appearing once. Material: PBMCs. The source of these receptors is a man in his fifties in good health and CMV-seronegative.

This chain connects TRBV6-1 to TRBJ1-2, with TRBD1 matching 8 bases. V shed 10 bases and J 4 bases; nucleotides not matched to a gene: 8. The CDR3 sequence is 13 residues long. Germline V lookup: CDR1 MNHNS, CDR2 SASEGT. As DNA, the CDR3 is TGTGCCACGGCTCCGGGACAGGTCTATGGCTACACCTTC. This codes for CATAPGQVYGYTF.

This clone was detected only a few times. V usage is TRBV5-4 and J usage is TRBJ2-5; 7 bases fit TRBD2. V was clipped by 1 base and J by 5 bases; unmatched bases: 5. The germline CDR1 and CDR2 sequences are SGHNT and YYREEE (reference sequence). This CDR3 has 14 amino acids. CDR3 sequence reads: CASSLYPGGETQYF. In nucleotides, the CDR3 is TGTGCCAGCAGCTTGTACCCGGGAGGTGAGACCCAGTACTTC.

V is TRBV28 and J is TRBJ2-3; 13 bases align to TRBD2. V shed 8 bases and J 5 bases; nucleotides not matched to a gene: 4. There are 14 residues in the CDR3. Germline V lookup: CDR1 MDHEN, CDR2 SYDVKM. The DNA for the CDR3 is TGTGCCAGCGGACTAGCGGGAGTTGGAGATACGCAGTATTTT. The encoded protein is CASGLAGVGDTQYF.

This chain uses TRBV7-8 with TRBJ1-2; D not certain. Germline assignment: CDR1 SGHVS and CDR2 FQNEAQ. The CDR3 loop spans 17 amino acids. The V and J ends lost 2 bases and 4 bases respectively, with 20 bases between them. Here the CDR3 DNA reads TGTGCCAGCAGCTTACTTGCCGGGGAGGGATCATTCTATGGCTACACCTTC. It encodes CASSLLAGEGSFYGYTF.

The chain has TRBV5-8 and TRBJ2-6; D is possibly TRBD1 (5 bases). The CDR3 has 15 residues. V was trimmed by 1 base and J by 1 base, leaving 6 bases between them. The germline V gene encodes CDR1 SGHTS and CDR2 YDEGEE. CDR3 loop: CASSLYRSGANVLTF. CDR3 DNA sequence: TGTGCCAGCAGCTTGTACAGGTCTGGGGCCAACGTCCTGACTTTC.

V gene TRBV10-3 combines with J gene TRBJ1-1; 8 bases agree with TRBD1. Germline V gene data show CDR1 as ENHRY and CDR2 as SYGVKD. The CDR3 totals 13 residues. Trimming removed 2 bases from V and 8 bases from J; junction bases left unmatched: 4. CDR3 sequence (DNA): TGTGCCATCAGTGAGCCCGACAGGGGAGAAGCTTTCTTT. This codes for CAISEPDRGEAFF.

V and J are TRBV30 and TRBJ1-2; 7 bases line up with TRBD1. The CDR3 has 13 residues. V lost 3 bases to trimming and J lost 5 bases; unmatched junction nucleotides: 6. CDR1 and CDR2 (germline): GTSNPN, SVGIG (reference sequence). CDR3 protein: CAWSGDREYGYTF. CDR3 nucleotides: TGTGCCTGGAGCGGCGACAGGGAATATGGCTACACCTTC.

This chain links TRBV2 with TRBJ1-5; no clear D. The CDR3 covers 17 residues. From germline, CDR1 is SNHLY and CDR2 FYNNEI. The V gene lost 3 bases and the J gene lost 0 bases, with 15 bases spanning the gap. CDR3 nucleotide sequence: TGTGCCAGCAGTGAGGAGACCGCTCGATTTAGCAATCAGCCCCAGCATTTT. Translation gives CASSEETARFSNQPQHF.

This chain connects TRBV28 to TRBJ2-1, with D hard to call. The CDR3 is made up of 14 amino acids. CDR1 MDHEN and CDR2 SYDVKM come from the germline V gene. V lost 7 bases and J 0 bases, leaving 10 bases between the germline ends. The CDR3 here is CASKQDNSYNEQFF. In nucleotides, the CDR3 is TGTGCCAGCAAACAAGACAACTCCTACAATGAGCAGTTCTTC.

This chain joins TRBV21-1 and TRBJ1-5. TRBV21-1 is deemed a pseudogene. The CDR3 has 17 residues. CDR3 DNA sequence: TGTGCCAGCAGCCCTATGGAGGGTCAAAATAGCAATCAGCCCCAGCATTTT. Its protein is CASSPMEGQNSNQPQHF.

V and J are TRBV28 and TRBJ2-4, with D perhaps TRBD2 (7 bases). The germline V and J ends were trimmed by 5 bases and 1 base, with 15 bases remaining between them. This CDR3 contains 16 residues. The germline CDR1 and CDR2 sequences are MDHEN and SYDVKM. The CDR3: CASSGGGGIAKNIQYF. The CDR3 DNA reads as TGTGCCAGCAGTGGAGGGGGGGGGATCGCCAAAAACATTCAGTACTTC.

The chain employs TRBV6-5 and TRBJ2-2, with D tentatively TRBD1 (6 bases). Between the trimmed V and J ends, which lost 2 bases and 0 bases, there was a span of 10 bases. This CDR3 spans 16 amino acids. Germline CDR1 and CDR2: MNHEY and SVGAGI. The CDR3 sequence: CASSYVGQPNTGELFF. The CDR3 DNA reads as TGTGCCAGCAGTTACGTAGGACAGCCGAACACCGGGGAGCTGTTTTTT.

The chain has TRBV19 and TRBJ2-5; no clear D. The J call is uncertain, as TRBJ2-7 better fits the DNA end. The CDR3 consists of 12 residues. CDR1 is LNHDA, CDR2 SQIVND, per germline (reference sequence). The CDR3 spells CASSIEPNEQYF. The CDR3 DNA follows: TGTGCCAGTAGTATAGAGCCTAACGAGCAGTACTTC.

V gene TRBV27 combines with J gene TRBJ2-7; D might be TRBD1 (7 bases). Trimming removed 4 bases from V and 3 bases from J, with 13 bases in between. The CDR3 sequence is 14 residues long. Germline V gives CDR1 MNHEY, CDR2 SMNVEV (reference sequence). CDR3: CASSSAGGLYEQYF. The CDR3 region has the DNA TGTGCCAGCAGTTCAGCAGGGGGGCTCTACGAGCAGTACTTC.

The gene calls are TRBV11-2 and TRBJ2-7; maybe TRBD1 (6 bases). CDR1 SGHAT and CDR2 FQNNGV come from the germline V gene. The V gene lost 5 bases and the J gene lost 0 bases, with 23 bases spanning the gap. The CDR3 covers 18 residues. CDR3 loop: CASSGPPDSYLYSYEQYF. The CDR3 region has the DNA TGTGCCAGCAGCGGCCCCCCGGACAGTTATCTATACTCCTACGAGCAGTACTTC.

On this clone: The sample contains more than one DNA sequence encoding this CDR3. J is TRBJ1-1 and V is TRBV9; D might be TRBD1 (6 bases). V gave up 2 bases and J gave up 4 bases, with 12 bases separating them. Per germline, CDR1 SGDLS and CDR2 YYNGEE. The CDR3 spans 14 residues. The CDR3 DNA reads TGTGCCAGCAGCGTTAATACAGGGTTCACTGAAGCTTTCTTT. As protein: CASSVNTGFTEAFF. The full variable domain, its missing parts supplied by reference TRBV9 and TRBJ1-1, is DSGVTQTPKHLITATGQRVTLRCSPRSGDLSVYWYQQSLDQGLQFLIQYYNGEERAKGNILERFSAQQFPDLHSELNLSSLELGDSALYFCASSVNTGFTEAFFGQGTRLTVV.

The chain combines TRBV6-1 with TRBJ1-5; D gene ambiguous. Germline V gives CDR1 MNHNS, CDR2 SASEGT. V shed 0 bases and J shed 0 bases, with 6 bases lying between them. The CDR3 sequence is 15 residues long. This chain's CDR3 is CASSEATVSNQPQHF. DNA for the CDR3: TGTGCCAGCAGTGAAGCAACAGTTAGCAATCAGCCCCAGCATTTT.

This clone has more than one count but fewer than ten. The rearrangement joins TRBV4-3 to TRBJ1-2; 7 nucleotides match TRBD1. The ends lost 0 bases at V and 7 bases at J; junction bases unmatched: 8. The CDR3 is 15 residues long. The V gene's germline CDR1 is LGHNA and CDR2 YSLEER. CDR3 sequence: CASSQEWGQKTGYTF. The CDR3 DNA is TGCGCCAGCAGCCAAGAATGGGGACAGAAGACTGGCTACACCTTC.

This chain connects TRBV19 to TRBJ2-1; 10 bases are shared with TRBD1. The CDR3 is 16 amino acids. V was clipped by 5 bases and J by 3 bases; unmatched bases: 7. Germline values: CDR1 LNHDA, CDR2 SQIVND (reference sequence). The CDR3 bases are TGTGCCAGTAGTCCGGCCCGGGACAGGGGCTACAATGAGCAGTTCTTC. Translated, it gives CASSPARDRGYNEQFF.

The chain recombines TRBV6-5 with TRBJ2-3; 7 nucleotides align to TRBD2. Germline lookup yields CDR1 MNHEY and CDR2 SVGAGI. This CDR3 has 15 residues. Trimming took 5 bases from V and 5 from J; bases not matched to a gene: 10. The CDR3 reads CASSRAGRAGDTQYF. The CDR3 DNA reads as TGTGCCAGCAGTAGAGCGGGGAGGGCCGGAGATACGCAGTATTTT.

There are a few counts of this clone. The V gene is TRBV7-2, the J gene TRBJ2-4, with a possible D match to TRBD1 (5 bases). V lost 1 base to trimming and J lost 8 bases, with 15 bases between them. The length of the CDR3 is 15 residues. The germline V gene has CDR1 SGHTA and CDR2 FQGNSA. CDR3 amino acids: CASSLEARAVDIQYF. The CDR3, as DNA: TGTGCCAGCAGCTTAGAGGCCAGGGCAGTGGACATTCAGTACTTC.

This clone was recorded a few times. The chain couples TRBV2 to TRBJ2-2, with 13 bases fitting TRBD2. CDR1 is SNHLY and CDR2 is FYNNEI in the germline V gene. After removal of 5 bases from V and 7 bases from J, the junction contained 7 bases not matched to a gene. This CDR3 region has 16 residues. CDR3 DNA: TGTGCCAGCAGTACAGGACTAGCGGGGGACATCGGGGAGCTGTTTTTT. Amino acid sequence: CASSTGLAGDIGELFF.

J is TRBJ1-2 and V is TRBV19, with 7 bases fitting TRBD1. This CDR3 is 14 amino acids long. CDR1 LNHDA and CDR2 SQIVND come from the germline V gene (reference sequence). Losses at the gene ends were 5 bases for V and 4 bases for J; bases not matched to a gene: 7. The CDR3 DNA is TGTGCCAGTAGTCCTGGGACAGTTGGCTATGGCTACACCTTC. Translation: CASSPGTVGYGYTF.

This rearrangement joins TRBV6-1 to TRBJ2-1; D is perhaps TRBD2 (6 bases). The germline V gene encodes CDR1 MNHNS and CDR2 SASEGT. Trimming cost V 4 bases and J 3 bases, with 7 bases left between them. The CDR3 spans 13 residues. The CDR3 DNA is TGTGCCAGCAGTGGGACTATCTACAATGAGCAGTTCTTC. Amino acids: CASSGTIYNEQFF.

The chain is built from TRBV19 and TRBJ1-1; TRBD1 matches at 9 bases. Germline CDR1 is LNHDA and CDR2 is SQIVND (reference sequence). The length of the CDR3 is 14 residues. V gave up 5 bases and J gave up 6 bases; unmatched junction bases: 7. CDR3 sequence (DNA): TGTGCCAGTAGTTGGACAGGGGTAAGCCCTGAAGCTTTCTTT. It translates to CASSWTGVSPEAFF.